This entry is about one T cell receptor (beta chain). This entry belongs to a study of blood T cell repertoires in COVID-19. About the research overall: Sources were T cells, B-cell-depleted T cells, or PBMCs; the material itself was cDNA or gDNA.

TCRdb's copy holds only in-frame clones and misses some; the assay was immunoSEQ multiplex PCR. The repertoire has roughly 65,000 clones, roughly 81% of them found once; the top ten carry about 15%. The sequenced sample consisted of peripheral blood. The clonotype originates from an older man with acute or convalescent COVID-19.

CDR3 protein: CASSEGARGTEAFF. CDR3 bases: TGCGCCAGCAGCGAGGGGGCAAGAGGGACTGAAGCTTTCTTT. The gene calls are TRBV5-1 and TRBJ1-1; 7 nucleotides agree with TRBD1. Trimming at V came to 4 bases and at J to 5 bases, leaving 8 bases not matched to a gene. The CDR3 length is 14 residues. The germline V gene has CDR1 SGHRS and CDR2 YFSETQ.